Below, 17 T cell receptor beta chains from the same sample are listed, as sequenced in a study of T cells after yellow fever vaccination. TCRdb used MiXCR to reprocess the 5' RACE reads, holding one entry per CDR3 protein. Of about 360,000 distinct CDR3 sequences detected, more than 5.5% appear once; the ten largest clones hold over 14%. The sample was PBMCs, taken 5 days after the yellow fever booster vaccination. These receptors all come from a young man who received the YFV17D yellow fever vaccine.

This chain uses TRBV20-1 with TRBJ2-3; no clear D gene. Per germline, CDR1 DFQATT and CDR2 SNEGSKA (reference sequence). The CDR3 is 10 residues long. CDR3 sequence (DNA): TGCTCACCTGAAGGGGATACGCAGTATTTT. It yields the protein CSPEGDTQYF.

This clonotype was seen only a few times. This chain uses TRBV4-2 with TRBJ2-1; a weak D match, TRBD2 (6 bases). V was trimmed by 6 bases and J by 5 bases, leaving 17 bases between them. CDR3 length: 15 amino acids. Germline V lookup: CDR1 LGHNA, CDR2 YNFKEQ. CDR3 amino acids: CASRRTGTSNNEQFF. CDR3 DNA sequence: TGTGCCAGCAGACGCACCGGGACTTCAAACAATGAGCAGTTCTTC.

CDR3 nucleotides: TGTGCCAGCATCTGGGCTAGCGGGACTTTCAATGAGCAGTTCTTC. Amino acids: CASIWASGTFNEQFF. The chain joins TRBV7-2 to TRBJ2-1; TRBD2 agrees at 9 bases. Looked up from germline, CDR1 is SGHTA and CDR2 is FQGNSA. The ends lost 7 bases at V and 6 bases at J; junction bases unmatched: 10. The CDR3 loop spans 15 amino acids.

This clonotype has at least ten counts. The CDR3 loop is CASSPGSTDTQYF. The CDR3 DNA sequence: TGTGCCAGCAGTCCAGGGTCCACGGATACGCAGTATTTT. The chain links TRBV11-2 to TRBJ2-3, with D perhaps TRBD1 (5 bases). V was shortened by 6 bases and J by 6 bases, with 13 bases between the two germline ends. This CDR3 region has 13 residues. In germline, CDR1 is SGHAT, CDR2 FQNNGV.

This clonotype was found a few times. This rearrangement joins TRBV19 to TRBJ2-1; the D gene is possibly TRBD1 (6 bases). This CDR3 has 14 amino acids. The V end was cut by 3 bases, the J end by 8 bases, with 14 bases between. Germline CDR1 LNHDA, CDR2 SQIVND (reference sequence). The CDR3 DNA reads TGTGCCAGTAGTATCGGTCAGGGGTTCGATGAGCAGTTCTTC. Protein sequence: CASSIGQGFDEQFF.

This clonotype was counted between two and nine times. V and J are TRBV11-3 and TRBJ2-1; D unclear. Germline V gives CDR1 SGHNT, CDR2 YENEEA. Trimming left V 4 bases short and J 5 bases short, with 9 bases between. The CDR3 runs 13 residues. In DNA, the CDR3 is TGTGCCAGCAGCTCTACTGAGCACAATGAGCAGTTCTTC. Protein: CASSSTEHNEQFF. The variable domain in full, with the rest retrieved from reference TRBV11-3 and TRBJ2-1, is EAGVVQSPRYKIIEKKQPVAFWCNPISGHNTLYWYLQNLGQGPELLIRYENEEAVDDSQLPKDRFSAERLKGVDSTLKIQPAELGDSAVYLCASSSTEHNEQFFGPGTRLTVL.

The rearrangement uses TRBV12-3 or TRBV12-4 and TRBJ2-2, with 7 positions matching TRBD2. The J segment lost 7 bases and the V segment lost 7 bases, leaving 18 bases of the junction unmatched. There are 17 residues in the CDR3. The CDR3 sequence is CASIRNWAGDIYGELFF. Here the CDR3 DNA reads TGTGCCAGCATTAGAAACTGGGCGGGAGATATCTACGGGGAGCTGTTTTTT.

This clonotype showed up many times. The rearrangement joins TRBV7-2 to TRBJ1-6; no definite D call. V dropped 0 bases and J dropped 7 bases, with 7 bases sitting between them. Germline CDR1 is SGHTA and CDR2 is FQGNSA. The CDR3 loop spans 14 amino acids. This CDR3 reads CASSLAAGNSPLHF. CDR3 bases: TGTGCCAGCAGCTTAGCCGCAGGAAATTCACCCCTCCACTTT.

In its sample, this clonotype was seen a few times. This chain links TRBV29-1 with TRBJ2-1; a possible D gene is TRBD2 (6 bases). In germline, CDR1 is SQVTM, CDR2 ANQGSEA. Trimming cost V 5 bases and J 7 bases, with 18 bases left between them. The CDR3 loop spans 14 amino acids. The CDR3 is CSVLKRQAGNEQFF. The CDR3 region has the DNA TGCAGCGTTTTGAAAAGGCAAGCGGGTAATGAGCAGTTCTTC.

This clonotype has a count of ten or more. The chain is built from TRBV7-8 and TRBJ2-2; D ambiguous. CDR3 size: 15 residues. Germline CDR1 SGHVS, CDR2 FQNEAQ. Trimming removed 2 bases from V and 4 bases from J, with 11 bases in between. CDR3 in DNA: TGTGCCAGCAGCTTATTGCCAGGACCCACCGGGGAGCTGTTTTTT. Translated: CASSLLPGPTGELFF.

As for this clonotype: Just one base apart from a much larger clone, this may be a read error. This rearrangement joins TRBV5-1 to TRBJ2-1; D unresolved. V shed 0 bases and J shed 4 bases, with 8 bases lying between them. Germline CDR1 and CDR2: SGHRS and YFSETQ. This CDR3 is 14 amino acids long. The CDR3 is CASSLAELYNEQFF. For the CDR3, the DNA is TGCGCCAGCAGCTTGGCCGAGCTATACAATGAGCAGTTCTTC.

There are a few counts of this clonotype. The CDR3 sequence is CASSLGTSGDTDTQYF. The CDR3 DNA is TGCGCCAGCAGCTTGGGAACTAGCGGGGACACAGATACGCAGTATTTT. The rearrangement links TRBV5-1 to TRBJ2-3, with 10 bases identical to TRBD2. Looked up from germline, CDR1 is SGHRS and CDR2 is YFSETQ. J lost 2 bases, V lost 0 bases, and 3 bases had no gene match. This CDR3 has 16 amino acids.

The chain is built from TRBV6-1 and TRBJ2-6; TRBD2 aligns across 7 bases. This CDR3 has 16 amino acids. V lost 8 bases, J lost 4 bases, and 11 bases stayed unmatched. The germline gives CDR1 MNHNS, CDR2 SASEGT. CDR3 sequence (DNA): TGTGCCAGCCACGGGGTGAGCGGGGCCGGGGCCAACGTCCTGACTTTC. It yields the protein CASHGVSGAGANVLTF.

At least ten counts were recorded for this clonotype. The genes are TRBV20-1 and TRBJ2-7, with 8 bases lining up with TRBD2. The CDR3 length is 15 residues. V was clipped by 0 bases and J by 6 bases; unmatched bases: 10. The V gene's germline CDR1 is DFQATT and CDR2 SNEGSKA (reference sequence). CDR3 bases: TGCAGTGCTAGAGATTTTTTAGCGGGAAAAGGCGAGCAGTACTTC. It codes for CSARDFLAGKGEQYF.

This clonotype was detected ten times or more. The chain uses TRBV7-6 and TRBJ1-1; D not certain. There are 12 residues in the CDR3. V shed 5 bases and J shed 6 bases, with 10 bases lying between them. In germline, CDR1 is SGHVS, CDR2 FNYEAQ. CDR3 in DNA: TGTGCCAGCAGCAACGGACTGTCTGAAGCTTTCTTT. Translation: CASSNGLSEAFF. Complete variable domain (other parts from reference TRBV7-6 and TRBJ1-1): GAGVSQSPRYKVTKRGQDVALRCDPISGHVSLYWYRQALGQGPEFLTYFNYEAQQDKSGLPNDRFSAERPEGSISTLTIQRTEQRDSAMYRCASSNGLSEAFFGQGTRLTVV.

This clonotype has a handful of counts. Compared with germline, one end of the junction differs, possibly owing to a read error. This chain joins TRBV20-1 and TRBJ2-3; TRBD2 aligns across 9 bases. The V gene's germline CDR1 is DFQATT and CDR2 SNEGSKA (reference sequence). The CDR3 covers 11 residues. The CDR3 here is CSAALLAGLLF. Here the CDR3 DNA reads TGCAGTGCTGCCTTGCTAGCGGGATTATTATTT.

V and J are TRBV10-1 and TRBJ2-3; 10 nucleotides match TRBD1. V shed 0 bases, J shed 4 bases, and the junction held 1 base outside the gene matches. The CDR3 contains 15 residues. Germline CDR1 is WNHNN and CDR2 is SYGVQD (reference sequence). The CDR3 loop reads CASSESGTGADTQYF. As DNA, the CDR3 is TGCGCCAGCAGTGAGTCCGGGACAGGGGCAGATACGCAGTATTTT.